These 11 T cell receptor beta chains originate from one sample sequenced in a study of identical twins. TCRdb passed the 5' RACE reads through MiXCR, listing each CDR3 protein once. Of 1.5 million or so distinct CDR3 sequences in the sample, under 35% were seen once. Sample: cord blood. These receptors were collected from a newborn girl in good health.

This clonotype was observed once. Given a much more abundant clone one base away, this may be a read error. The rearrangement joins TRBV29-1 to TRBJ2-1; D possibly corresponds to TRBD2 (5 bases). Germline CDR1 reads SQVTM; CDR2 reads ANQGSEA. The CDR3 is 15 amino acids. CDR3: CSVRLFRDQGNERFF. CDR3 in DNA: TGCAGCGTTCGCTTATTCCGGGATCAAGGGAATGAGCGGTTCTTC.

The gene calls are TRBV6-6 and TRBJ2-2; TRBD1 agrees at 10 bases. The length of the CDR3 is 15 residues. The ends lost 0 bases at V and 8 bases at J; junction bases unmatched: 3. Germline V gene data show CDR1 as MNHNY and CDR2 as SVGAGI (reference sequence). CDR3 protein: CASSYSGQGRGELFF. The CDR3 nucleotides read TGTGCCAGCAGTTACTCGGGACAGGGGAGGGGGGAGCTGTTTTTT.

The genes are TRBV6-5 and TRBJ2-1, with D perhaps matching TRBD2 (6 bases). Trimming removed 0 bases at V and 6 bases at J, with 15 bases between. CDR3 length equals 16 residues. Looked up from germline, CDR1 is MNHEY and CDR2 is SVGAGI. CDR3 sequence reads: CASSYSLLAPPNEQFF. CDR3 nucleotides: TGTGCCAGCAGTTACTCGCTACTAGCCCCTCCCAATGAGCAGTTCTTC.

The sample holds many counts of this clonotype. The CDR3 coding sequence is TGCGCCAGCAGCCAAGCCGGGATCAATCAGCCCCAGCATTTT. Translated, it gives CASSQAGINQPQHF. The rearrangement links TRBV4-1 to TRBJ1-5; D not certain. V was cut by 1 base and J by 3 bases, with 7 bases left in between. Per the germline V gene, CDR1 is MGHRA and CDR2 is YSYEKL. The CDR3 runs to 14 residues.

The chain is built from TRBV6-5 and TRBJ1-6; D gene unclear. The CDR3 length is 14 residues. CDR1 and CDR2 (germline): MNHEY, SVGAGI. Trimming shortened V by 1 base and J by 9 bases, and 10 bases separated the two germline ends. Here the CDR3 DNA reads TGTGCCAGCAGTTACTTGACGGGAGGTTCACCCCTCCACTTT. Its translation is CASSYLTGGSPLHF.

The sample holds a few counts of this clonotype. The chain combines TRBV12-3 or TRBV12-4 with TRBJ2-1; no firm D call. This CDR3 region has 15 residues. With 1 base removed from V and 2 bases from J, the gap between germline ends came to 9 bases. The CDR3 loop reads CASSLGRRAYNEQFF. CDR3 bases: TGTGCCAGCAGTTTAGGGCGGCGAGCCTACAATGAGCAGTTCTTC.

Only a few counts were recorded for this clonotype. V usage is TRBV5-1 and J usage is TRBJ2-7, with D perhaps TRBD2 (5 bases). The CDR3 is made up of 14 amino acids. V was pared by 2 bases and J by 7 bases, with 16 bases between. Germline-derived CDR1 and CDR2 are SGHRS and YFSETQ. CDR3 sequence: CASSFEVGSGEQYF. The CDR3 bases are TGCGCCAGCAGCTTTGAAGTTGGCTCGGGGGAGCAGTACTTC.

This clonotype was seen many times. The CDR3 DNA follows: TGTGCCAGCAGCCCGCCGGGACAGGTTTCCTACGAGCAGTACTTC. It codes for CASSPPGQVSYEQYF. The genes are TRBV18 and TRBJ2-7, with TRBD1 matching over 8 bases. V lost 8 bases to trimming and J lost 1 base; unmatched junction nucleotides: 10. Per the germline V gene, CDR1 is KGHSH and CDR2 is LQKENI. The CDR3 loop spans 15 amino acids.

The chain carries TRBV20-1 and TRBJ1-2; 7 positions agree with TRBD1. CDR1 and CDR2 from the germline V gene are DFQATT and SNEGSKA (reference sequence). After removal of 1 base from V and 2 bases from J, the junction contained 7 bases not matched to a gene. This CDR3 spans 15 amino acids. CDR3 DNA sequence: TGCAGTGCTAGAGGGGTAGACAGGGTAAACTATGGCTACACCTTC. This translates into CSARGVDRVNYGYTF.

The chain uses TRBV20-1 and TRBJ2-7, with 9 bases identical to TRBD2. Germline values: CDR1 DFQATT, CDR2 SNEGSKA (reference sequence). The J segment lost 2 bases and the V segment lost 3 bases, leaving 5 bases of the junction unmatched. There are 14 residues in the CDR3. DNA of the CDR3: TGCAGTGCTAGCCCCTTAGCGGGGGCCTACGAGCAGTACTTC. This translates into CSASPLAGAYEQYF.

This clonotype was seen only a few times. This chain uses TRBV7-8 with TRBJ2-3; perhaps TRBD2 as D (5 bases). Germline V lookup: CDR1 SGHVS, CDR2 FQNEAQ. The CDR3 extends over 15 amino acids. The V end lost 5 bases, the J end lost 2 bases, and 14 bases lay between the germline ends. CDR3 sequence reads: CASSAAPRVTDTQYF. The CDR3 region has the DNA TGTGCCAGCAGCGCAGCCCCGCGGGTCACAGATACGCAGTATTTT.